The 12 T cell receptor beta chains reported below all come from one sample, sequenced in a study of T cell clonality in common variable immunodeficiency (dated by TCRdb to about 2015). Libraries were prepared through the immunoSEQ multiplex PCR assay. Imported from immuneACCESS, the table was reduced by TCRdb to in-frame sequences with V and J called. These copies leave out some clones; in studies compared against another copy, an unresolved V gene accounts for under half, and the cause of the remainder is not known. For this sample, more than 35,000 clones appear and none is a singleton. In total, the top ten clones hold about 0.66% of the sample. Sequenced sample: peripheral blood mononuclear cells. All receptors come from a person aged 18-70 years in good health.

This clone was found many times. Sequencing ends 3 residues short of the CDR3 end; the germline J gene provides the rest. V is TRBV13 and J is TRBJ2-2, with 8 positions matching TRBD2. The CDR3 consists of 16 residues. The V segment lost 5 bases and the J segment 0 bases; nucleotides outside the gene matches: 5. Germline V lookup: CDR1 PRHDT, CDR2 FYEKMQ (reference sequence). CDR3 DNA, as far as it was read: TGTGCCAGCAGCACCGAGCGGGGGTCGAACACCGGGGAG. Amino acid sequence: CASSTERGSNTGE. The CDR3 in its entirety is CASSTERGSNTGELFF. The entire variable domain, with the rest obtained from reference TRBV13 and TRBJ2-2, is as follows: AAGVIQSPRHLIKEKRETATLKCYPIPRHDTVYWYQQGPGQDPQFLISFYEKMQSDKGSIPDRFSAQQFSDYHSELNMSSLELGDSALYFCASSTERGSNTGELFFGEGSRLTVL.

This clone was recorded many times. The DNA ends 3 residues before the CDR3 does, and the rest of the CDR3 is filled in from the germline J gene. The J gene is TRBJ2-5, the V gene TRBV6-1, with 7 nucleotides matching TRBD2. This CDR3 comprises 14 residues. With 1 base clipped from V and 5 bases from J, the junction kept 4 bases outside the gene matches. CDR1 is MNHNS and CDR2 is SASEGT in the germline V gene. The CDR3 bases that were read are TGTGCCAGCAGTGAAGGGGGGGGTGGGGAGACC. Encoded protein: CASSEGGGGET. In full, the CDR3 reads CASSEGGGGETQYF.

This clone was detected ten times or more. The read finishes 3 residues shy of the CDR3 end, and the germline J gene is used to complete it. J is TRBJ2-3 and V is TRBV9; 9 bases fit TRBD2. J gave up 2 bases and V 4 bases, and 5 bases lay outside the gene matches. This CDR3 is built from 15 residues. Germline-derived CDR1 and CDR2 are SGDLS and YYNGEE. Partial CDR3 DNA: TGTGCCAGCAGCAATAGCGGGAGCCCCACAGATACG. Translated, it gives CASSNSGSPTDT. The complete CDR3 sequence is CASSNSGSPTDTQYF.

This clone has a count of ten or more. The read gets to within 3 residues of the CDR3 end, and the germline J gene fills in the rest. The chain carries TRBV7-1 and TRBJ2-1; TRBD2 matches 15 bases. TRBV7-1 is given ORF status, its function remaining uncertain. Trimming took 3 bases from V and 7 from J; bases not matched to a gene: 16. The length of the CDR3 is 20 residues. The sequenced CDR3 bases are TGTGCCAGCAGCTCTCCTCGGACTAGCGGGAGGGCCAGGTTGGGTAATGAG. It yields the protein CASSSPRTSGRARLGNE. The whole CDR3 protein reads CASSSPRTSGRARLGNEQFF.

This clone has a count of ten or more. The sequenced fragment ends 3 residues before the CDR3 boundary, so the rest is inferred from the germline J gene. The rearrangement uses TRBV7-2 and TRBJ2-7; D gene ambiguous. Germline CDR1 SGHTA, CDR2 FQGNSA. The V and J ends lost 5 bases and 3 bases respectively, with 8 bases between them. The CDR3 length is 12 residues. The CDR3 sequence is CASSRLNYEQYF. CDR3 DNA (partial): TGTGCCAGCAGCCGTTTAAACTACGAG.

This clone was counted ten times or more. The DNA ends 3 residues before the CDR3 does, and the rest of the CDR3 is filled in from the germline J gene. The V call is TRBV20-1, the J call TRBJ1-3; 7 bases fit TRBD1. CDR3 size: 16 residues. V shed 5 bases, J shed 0 bases, and the junction held 10 bases outside the gene matches. Germline lookup yields CDR1 DFQATT and CDR2 SNEGSKA (reference sequence). The CDR3 DNA, read in part, is TGCAGTGCTCCACGACAGGGTCAGAGCTCTGGAAACACC. Protein: CSAPRQGQSSGNT. The CDR3 reads in full as CSAPRQGQSSGNTIYF.

The table lists this clone with many counts. Read coverage stops 3 residues before the CDR3 terminus; the germline J gene supplies the remainder. The chain couples TRBV6-1 to TRBJ2-2; the match to TRBD2 covers 9 bases. Trimming took 4 bases from V and 7 from J; bases not matched to a gene: 10. Germline assignment: CDR1 MNHNS and CDR2 SASEGT. The CDR3 is 16 amino acids. The CDR3 loop reads CASSAYRGGANGELFF. The CDR3 DNA, read in part, is TGTGCCAGCAGTGCCTATCGCGGGGGGGCAAACGGGGAG.

Many counts were recorded for this clone. The sequenced CDR3 bases are TGTGCCAGCAGCGCCCCGACAGGGGTCACTGAA. It specifies CASSAPTGVTE. The full CDR3 is CASSAPTGVTEAFF. The rearrangement joins TRBV5-4 to TRBJ1-1; the match to TRBD1 covers 8 bases. The read halts 3 residues ahead of the CDR3 end, with the missing end drawn from the germline J gene. Trimming at V came to 4 bases and at J to 4 bases, leaving 6 bases not matched to a gene. Germline-derived CDR1 and CDR2 are SGHNT and YYREEE (reference sequence). The CDR3 totals 14 residues.

In its sample, this clone was seen many times. The read ends 3 residues before the CDR3 terminus; that terminus is restored from the germline J gene. The rearrangement joins TRBV2 to TRBJ2-5; 14 nucleotides match TRBD2. CDR3 length: 15 amino acids. V was pared by 7 bases and J by 5 bases, with 6 bases of the junction left unmatched. Germline CDR1 is SNHLY and CDR2 is FYNNEI. The CDR3 bases that were read are TGTGCCAGCAAGACTAGCGGGAGGGCCGCTGAGACC. It translates to CASKTSGRAAET. The entire CDR3 protein reads CASKTSGRAAETQYF.

This clone has at least ten counts. Read coverage stops 3 residues before the CDR3 terminus; the germline J gene supplies the remainder. The rearrangement links TRBV7-2 to TRBJ2-5, with D perhaps TRBD1 (6 bases). V shed 1 base and J shed 5 bases, with 14 bases lying between them. The CDR3 covers 15 residues. CDR1 is SGHTA, CDR2 FQGNSA, per germline. CDR3 bases read: TGTGCCAGCAGCTTAGGGAGCAGGGGCGGTGAGACC. It yields the protein CASSLGSRGGET. The entire CDR3 reads CASSLGSRGGETQYF.

The sample holds many counts of this clone. The CDR3 end falls 3 residues outside the read, so it is completed with the germline J gene. This sequence joins TRBV4-1 and TRBJ2-7; the match to TRBD1 covers 10 bases. Trimming cost V 5 bases and J 3 bases; bases outside gene matches: 7. CDR1 and CDR2 from the germline V gene are MGHRA and YSYEKL. This CDR3 spans 15 amino acids. This CDR3 reads CASSFRQGAGYEQYF. The CDR3 DNA, read in part, is TGCGCCAGCAGCTTCCGACAGGGGGCCGGCTACGAG.

This clone was seen a few times. The read stops 3 residues short of the end of the CDR3; the missing end is completed from the germline J gene. The chain has TRBV18 and TRBJ2-7, with 7 bases fitting TRBD1. Germline CDR1 and CDR2: KGHSH and LQKENI. The CDR3 totals 14 residues. The trim removed 2 bases at V and 2 bases at J, leaving 3 bases unmatched. CDR3 DNA (partial): TGTGCCAGCTCACCAAGTCAGGGGGCCTACGAG. Its protein product is CASSPSQGAYE. The CDR3 in full is CASSPSQGAYEQYF.